This T cell receptor (beta chain) was identified in a study of T-cell memory formation after mild COVID-19. Constant-segment primers were used for 5'RACE, and the resulting TCR alpha and TCR beta cDNA libraries carried sample barcodes and UMIs. One entry per CDR3 protein, called by TCRdb with MiXCR from the 5' RACE reads. The table shows roughly 190,000 distinct CDR3 sequences, with around 17% occurring only once. Concerning this clonotype: Antigen: not known.

General study points: Shrinking CD4+ clones were chiefly CM and EM; CD8+ ones were chiefly EMRA. Day 15 to 85 contracting clones showed balanced CD4/CD8; later expanders leaned CD4+. The finding that pre-infection memory included some responding clones suggested that cross-reactive memory joined.

Germline V gene lookup returns CDR1 SGHRS and CDR2 YFSETQ. The V end lost 3 bases, the J end lost 0 bases, and 16 bases lay between the germline ends. CDR3 length: 17 residues. This chain connects TRBV5-1 to TRBJ2-4; D may be TRBD1 (6 bases). The source of this sequence is an adult woman who had mild COVID-19 (a few samples of this study predate the infection). Cell type and time point are not known. Sequences were obtained from PBMCs or a T cell subset sorted from them (not recorded which). The CDR3 DNA sequence: TGCGCCAGCAGCTATACAGGGATTAAGGGAGCCAAAAACATTCAGTACTTC. Its translation: CASSYTGIKGAKNIQYF.